This is a list of T cell receptor beta chains from one sample in a study of T cells in pancreatic ductal adenocarcinoma. Clones were read by immunoSEQ multiplex PCR, and TCRdb kept only the in-frame ones, dropping some. The repertoire consists of several thousand clones, with approximately 62% occurring once and the leading ten covering around 13%. The sequenced sample consisted of pancreatic tumor tissue. All receptors derive from a human donor with pancreatic ductal adenocarcinoma. The CDR3 runs from the conserved cysteine through the conserved F or W. The D gene is left open where the match is weak. For some rows the clone size is stated as once, few or many, or as a class when expanded; others skip it.

CDR3aa: CASSGTGRNEKLFF
CDR3nt: TGTGCCAGCAGTGGGACAGGGCGGAATGAAAAACTGTTTTTT
j_gene: TRBJ1-4
d_gene: TRBD1
v_gene: TRBV2
abundance: -

CDR3aa: CASSFSSTSGEYEQYF
CDR3nt: TGCGCCAGCAGCTTTTCGTCGACTAGCGGGGAGTACGAGCAGTACTTC
j_gene: TRBJ2-7
d_gene: TRBD2
v_gene: TRBV5-1
abundance: -

CDR3aa: CASSLVQGDEKLFF
CDR3nt: TGTGCCAGCAGCTTGGTACAGGGCGATGAAAAACTGTTTTTT
j_gene: TRBJ1-4
d_gene: -
v_gene: TRBV5-6
abundance: few

CDR3aa: CASSLRGGETQYF
CDR3nt: TGTGCCAGCAGCCTACGGGGTGGGGAGACCCAGTACTTC
j_gene: TRBJ2-5
d_gene: -
v_gene: TRBV11-1
abundance: -

CDR3aa: CASSKYQETQYF
CDR3nt: TGTGCCTCTTCAAAGTACCAAGAGACCCAGTACTTC
j_gene: TRBJ2-5
d_gene: -
v_gene: TRBV30
abundance: few

CDR3aa: CAISEGTSGGNEQYF
CDR3nt: TGTGCCATCAGTGAGGGGACTAGCGGAGGGAACGAGCAGTACTTC
j_gene: TRBJ2-7
d_gene: TRBD2
v_gene: TRBV10-3
abundance: -

CDR3aa: CASSRTTSGGRSEQFF
CDR3nt: TGCGCCAGCAGCAGGACCACTAGCGGGGGGCGGAGTGAGCAGTTCTTC
j_gene: TRBJ2-1
d_gene: TRBD2
v_gene: TRBV5-1
abundance: -

CDR3aa: CSVRQRDEQFF
CDR3nt: TGCAGCGTGCGACAGCGCGATGAGCAGTTCTTC
j_gene: TRBJ2-1
d_gene: -
v_gene: TRBV29-1
abundance: -

CDR3aa: CASSLAGGAWDEQFF
CDR3nt: TGTGCCAGCAGCTTAGCCGGGGGGGCCTGGGATGAGCAGTTCTTC
j_gene: TRBJ2-1
d_gene: TRBD2
v_gene: TRBV7-6
abundance: -

CDR3aa: CASSFNTGQTYGYTF
CDR3nt: TGTGCCAGCAGCTTTAACACGGGACAGACCTATGGCTACACCTTC
j_gene: TRBJ1-2
d_gene: TRBD1
v_gene: TRBV5-5
abundance: once

CDR3aa: CASSPRMGRGFEKLFF
CDR3nt: TGTGCCAGCTCACCAAGGATGGGACGAGGATTTGAAAAACTGTTTTTT
j_gene: TRBJ1-4
d_gene: -
v_gene: TRBV18
abundance: -

CDR3aa: CASSPRGISGYTF
CDR3nt: TGTGCCAGCAGTCCAAGGGGAATCAGTGGCTACACCTTC
j_gene: TRBJ1-2
d_gene: -
v_gene: TRBV28
abundance: -

CDR3aa: CASSLGRDGANVLTF
CDR3nt: TGTGCCAGCAGCTTAGGCAGGGACGGGGCCAACGTCCTGACTTTC
j_gene: TRBJ2-6
d_gene: -
v_gene: TRBV7-6
abundance: -

CDR3aa: CAWRGTDEQYF
CDR3nt: TGTGCCTGGAGAGGGACAGACGAGCAGTACTTC
j_gene: TRBJ2-7
d_gene: TRBD1
v_gene: TRBV30
abundance: -

CDR3aa: CSVERGGRTEAFF
CDR3nt: TGCAGCGTTGAAAGGGGTGGAAGGACTGAAGCTTTCTTT
j_gene: TRBJ1-1
d_gene: -
v_gene: TRBV29-1
abundance: -

CDR3aa: CASSGGTGGGYEQYF
CDR3nt: TGTGCCAGCTCTGGGGGGACAGGGGGTGGCTACGAGCAGTACTTC
j_gene: TRBJ2-7
d_gene: TRBD1
v_gene: TRBV6-1
abundance: few

CDR3aa: CASSLGLGDEQYF
CDR3nt: TGTGCCAGCAGCTTAGGCCTAGGGGACGAGCAGTACTTC
j_gene: TRBJ2-7
d_gene: -
v_gene: TRBV13
abundance: once

CDR3aa: CATSSIAGGTGELFF
CDR3nt: TGTGCCACCTCATCGATAGCGGGAGGTACCGGGGAGCTGTTTTTT
j_gene: TRBJ2-2
d_gene: TRBD2
v_gene: TRBV18
abundance: -

CDR3aa: CASKEGYGTNYNEQFF
CDR3nt: TGTGCCAGCAAGGAGGGGTATGGGACTAACTACAATGAGCAGTTCTTC
j_gene: TRBJ2-1
d_gene: TRBD2
v_gene: TRBV28
abundance: -

CDR3aa: CASSLGGGGAKTQYF
CDR3nt: TGTGCCAGCAGCTTAGGGGGCGGGGGGGCCAAGACCCAGTACTTC
j_gene: TRBJ2-5
d_gene: TRBD2
v_gene: TRBV13
abundance: -

CDR3aa: CASSGGDRDSYEQYF
CDR3nt: TGTGCCAGCAGCGGGGGGGACAGGGACTCCTACGAGCAGTACTTC
j_gene: TRBJ2-7
d_gene: TRBD1
v_gene: TRBV7-6
abundance: -

CDR3aa: CAWSVRGAGGYTF
CDR3nt: TGTGCCTGGAGTGTTCGGGGGGCTGGAGGCTACACCTTC
j_gene: TRBJ1-2
d_gene: -
v_gene: TRBV30
abundance: -

CDR3aa: CASSYPTDTQYF
CDR3nt: TGTGCCAGCAGTTACCCCACAGATACGCAGTATTTT
j_gene: TRBJ2-3
d_gene: -
v_gene: TRBV6-6
abundance: -

CDR3aa: CASSANWGGDIQYF
CDR3nt: TGTGCCAGCAGCGCCAATTGGGGGGGGGACATTCAGTACTTC
j_gene: TRBJ2-4
d_gene: TRBD2
v_gene: TRBV7-8
abundance: -

CDR3aa: CAIGTRHYNEQFF
CDR3nt: TGTGCCATCGGGACAAGACACTACAATGAGCAGTTCTTC
j_gene: TRBJ2-1
d_gene: -
v_gene: TRBV6-1
abundance: -

CDR3aa: CASSGWDYRYEQYF
CDR3nt: TGTGCCAGCAGTGGTTGGGACTACCGCTACGAGCAGTACTTC
j_gene: TRBJ2-7
d_gene: TRBD2
v_gene: TRBV6-5
abundance: -

CDR3aa: CASSSGLFRPDTQYF
CDR3nt: TGTGCCAGCAGTTCGGGACTATTTAGGCCAGATACGCAGTATTTT
j_gene: TRBJ2-3
d_gene: TRBD2
v_gene: TRBV28
abundance: -

CDR3aa: CASSLGSGGDTQYF
CDR3nt: TGTGCCAGCAGCTTGGGGTCCGGGGGGGATACGCAGTATTTT
j_gene: TRBJ2-3
d_gene: TRBD2
v_gene: TRBV7-9
abundance: medium-sized

CDR3aa: CATRRTAGTDTQYF
CDR3nt: TGTGCCACGCGCCGGACGGCAGGCACAGATACGCAGTATTTT
j_gene: TRBJ2-3
d_gene: -
v_gene: TRBV19
abundance: -

CDR3aa: CASSLKGNTEAFF
CDR3nt: TGTGCCAGCAGCTTGAAGGGGAACACTGAAGCTTTCTTT
j_gene: TRBJ1-1
d_gene: -
v_gene: TRBV5-8
abundance: -

CDR3aa: CASSEQGIGDTQYF
CDR3nt: TGCGCCAGCAGTGAACAGGGGATTGGAGATACGCAGTATTTT
j_gene: TRBJ2-3
d_gene: TRBD1
v_gene: TRBV10-2
abundance: -

CDR3aa: CASGRTGTGATYEQYF
CDR3nt: TGTGCCAGCGGCAGAACCGGGACAGGGGCTACCTACGAGCAGTACTTC
j_gene: TRBJ2-7
d_gene: TRBD1
v_gene: TRBV7-8
abundance: -

CDR3aa: CASSVVSSVSYEQYF
CDR3nt: TGTGCCAGCAGCGTAGTCAGTAGCGTGAGCTACGAGCAGTACTTC
j_gene: TRBJ2-7
d_gene: -
v_gene: TRBV9
abundance: -

CDR3aa: CASSLGLAEKETQYF
CDR3nt: TGTGCCAGCAGTTTAGGGCTAGCGGAAAAAGAGACCCAGTACTTC
j_gene: TRBJ2-5
d_gene: TRBD2
v_gene: TRBV28
abundance: -

CDR3aa: CASSRTGDNLNYGYTF
CDR3nt: TGTGCCAGCAGCCGAACTGGGGACAACCTTAACTATGGCTACACCTTC
j_gene: TRBJ1-2
d_gene: -
v_gene: TRBV7-2
abundance: -

CDR3aa: CASSQVAGGSVHNEQFF
CDR3nt: TGCGCCAGCAGCCAAGTTGCAGGAGGGAGTGTTCACAATGAGCAGTTCTTC
j_gene: TRBJ2-1
d_gene: -
v_gene: TRBV4-3
abundance: -

CDR3aa: CASSFSGRLYNEQFF
CDR3nt: TGTGCCAGCAGTTTTAGCGGGAGACTCTACAATGAGCAGTTCTTC
j_gene: TRBJ2-1
d_gene: TRBD2
v_gene: TRBV6-5
abundance: -

CDR3aa: CASSKDQNSNQPQHF
CDR3nt: TGTGCCAGCAGTAAAGACCAAAATAGCAATCAGCCCCAGCATTTT
j_gene: TRBJ1-5
d_gene: -
v_gene: TRBV28
abundance: -

CDR3aa: CATSRDVGRYRGEQYF
CDR3nt: TGTGCCACCAGCAGAGATGTGGGCAGGTATAGGGGTGAGCAGTACTTC
j_gene: TRBJ2-7
d_gene: -
v_gene: TRBV15
abundance: -

CDR3aa: CASRTDGSYEQYF
CDR3nt: TGTGCCAGCAGGACGGACGGCTCCTACGAGCAGTACTTC
j_gene: TRBJ2-7
d_gene: -
v_gene: TRBV2
abundance: -

CDR3aa: CATRKQGGNEQFF
CDR3nt: TGTGCCACCAGGAAACAGGGGGGGAATGAGCAGTTCTTC
j_gene: TRBJ2-1
d_gene: -
v_gene: TRBV15
abundance: -

CDR3aa: CASSLGHMSHEQYF
CDR3nt: TGTGCCAGCAGCCTAGGCCACATGTCTCACGAGCAGTACTTC
j_gene: TRBJ2-7
d_gene: -
v_gene: TRBV7-9
abundance: -

CDR3aa: CASSLVAEAEQFF
CDR3nt: TGCGCCAGCAGCTTGGTCGCGGAGGCTGAGCAGTTCTTC
j_gene: TRBJ2-1
d_gene: -
v_gene: TRBV5-1
abundance: few

CDR3aa: CASGSPGANVLTF
CDR3nt: TGTGCCAGCGGGAGTCCTGGGGCCAACGTCCTGACTTTC
j_gene: TRBJ2-6
d_gene: -
v_gene: TRBV9
abundance: -

CDR3aa: CASSISSWYGTEAFF
CDR3nt: TGTGCCAGTAGTATCTCCAGTTGGTATGGCACTGAAGCTTTCTTT
j_gene: TRBJ1-1
d_gene: -
v_gene: TRBV19
abundance: few

CDR3aa: CASSLGQEPYNEQFF
CDR3nt: TGTGCCAGCAGCTTAGGGCAGGAGCCGTACAATGAGCAGTTCTTC
j_gene: TRBJ2-1
d_gene: -
v_gene: TRBV11-3
abundance: -

CDR3aa: CASSYSEGRTLHF
CDR3nt: TGTGCCAGCAGTTACTCGGAGGGACGAACCCTCCACTTT
j_gene: TRBJ1-6
d_gene: -
v_gene: TRBV6-6
abundance: -

CDR3aa: CASSQIPPSGTSPLHF
CDR3nt: TGTGCCAGCAGCCAAATTCCCCCTTCTGGGACTTCACCCCTCCACTTT
j_gene: TRBJ1-6
d_gene: -
v_gene: TRBV14
abundance: -

CDR3aa: CASSALSYEQYF
CDR3nt: TGTGCCAGCAGCGCGCTTAGCTACGAGCAGTACTTC
j_gene: TRBJ2-7
d_gene: -
v_gene: TRBV7-9
abundance: -

CDR3aa: CASSWTGVDEQFF
CDR3nt: TGTGCCAGCAGCTGGACAGGGGTGGATGAGCAGTTCTTC
j_gene: TRBJ2-1
d_gene: TRBD1
v_gene: TRBV7-2
abundance: -

CDR3aa: CASAPGSKQFF
CDR3nt: TGTGCCAGCGCCCCTGGGTCAAAGCAGTTCTTC
j_gene: TRBJ2-1
d_gene: -
v_gene: TRBV2
abundance: -

CDR3aa: CASSFSGGNSPLHF
CDR3nt: TGTGCCAGCAGCTTTTCCGGGGGGAATTCACCCCTCCACTTT
j_gene: TRBJ1-6
d_gene: -
v_gene: TRBV27
abundance: -

CDR3aa: CASSHSPPGEQFF
CDR3nt: TGTGCCAGCAGCCACTCCCCCCCGGGTGAGCAGTTCTTC
j_gene: TRBJ2-1
d_gene: -
v_gene: TRBV4-2
abundance: few

CDR3aa: CASSFRLAGGHEQYF
CDR3nt: TGTGCCAGCAGTTTCAGACTAGCGGGGGGCCACGAGCAGTACTTC
j_gene: TRBJ2-7
d_gene: TRBD2
v_gene: TRBV27
abundance: -

CDR3aa: CSVVIAGQGTGELFF
CDR3nt: TGCAGCGTTGTGATAGCGGGACAAGGCACCGGGGAGCTGTTTTTT
j_gene: TRBJ2-2
d_gene: TRBD2
v_gene: TRBV29-1
abundance: -